These 30 T cell receptor beta chains came from one sample sequenced in a study of blood T cell repertoires in COVID-19. Profiled with immunoSEQ multiplex PCR; TCRdb holds only in-frame clones, not every one. The sample lists around 84,000 clones; over 80% were seen once. The sequencing input was peripheral blood. These receptors were taken from a man of 80 years or more with active or convalescent COVID-19.

The chain links TRBV19 to TRBJ1-5; D is ambiguous. V dropped 1 base and J dropped 6 bases, with 13 bases sitting between them. This CDR3 contains 15 residues. The germline gives CDR1 LNHDA, CDR2 SQIVND (reference sequence). The CDR3, as DNA: TGTGCCAGTAGTATAGCCCCGAGGGATGGTCAGCCCCAGCATTTT. Protein: CASSIAPRDGQPQHF.

J is TRBJ1-2 and V is TRBV7-3; 12 bases match TRBD1. CDR1 and CDR2 from the germline V gene are SGHTA and FQGTGA. The CDR3 contains 14 residues. V gave up 5 bases and J gave up 7 bases; unmatched junction bases: 5. The CDR3 region has the DNA TGTGCCAGCAGCCCACGGGACAGGGGGCTTGGCTACACCTTC. Translation gives CASSPRDRGLGYTF.

The chain combines TRBV19 with TRBJ1-2; the D is unclear. Trimming took 4 bases from V and 3 from J, leaving 12 bases between them. Germline CDR1 is LNHDA and CDR2 is SQIVND (reference sequence). The CDR3 covers 14 residues. CDR3 DNA: TGTGCCAGTAGTACAAACCTCGGGGACTATGGCTACACCTTC. As protein: CASSTNLGDYGYTF.

The chain combines TRBV5-1 with TRBJ2-1; TRBD2 aligns across 7 bases. The germline V gene has CDR1 SGHRS and CDR2 YFSETQ. V trimming: 0 bases; J trimming: 6 bases; junction bases outside the gene matches: 0. The CDR3 is 13 residues long. The CDR3 protein is CASSLGGSNEQFF. The CDR3 region has the DNA TGCGCCAGCAGCTTGGGCGGGAGCAATGAGCAGTTCTTC.

This clone was counted a single time. The genes are TRBV5-8 and TRBJ1-5; D remains unclear. V gave up 7 bases and J gave up 0 bases, with 14 bases separating them. Germline loops: CDR1 SGHTS, CDR2 YDEGEE. This CDR3 has 15 amino acids. CDR3 nucleotide sequence: TGTGCCAGCGGGCTTGGAGGGTATAGCAATCAGCCCCAGCATTTT. Amino acid sequence: CASGLGGYSNQPQHF.

The J gene is TRBJ1-3, the V gene TRBV6-1; D gene unclear. Looked up from germline, CDR1 is MNHNS and CDR2 is SASEGT. The CDR3 contains 15 residues. V lost 7 bases and J lost 2, with 15 bases in between. CDR3 in amino acids: CASTIDTSPGNTIYF. The CDR3 nucleotides are TGTGCCAGCACCATTGACACTTCCCCTGGAAACACCATATATTTT.

V gene TRBV6-5 combines with J gene TRBJ2-3; D is undetermined. CDR1 and CDR2 (germline): MNHEY, SVGAGI. V was pared by 6 bases and J by 2 bases, with 9 bases between. The CDR3 runs to 13 residues. The CDR3 loop reads CASRYQNTDTQYF. The CDR3 region has the DNA TGTGCCAGCAGATACCAGAACACAGATACGCAGTATTTT.

This rearrangement joins TRBV9 to TRBJ2-3, with D possibly matching TRBD2 (6 bases). The CDR3 totals 15 residues. The V gene lost 0 bases and the J gene lost 2 bases, with 10 bases spanning the gap. CDR1 is SGDLS and CDR2 is YYNGEE in the germline V gene. The CDR3, as DNA: TGTGCCAGCAGCGTAGGGGGACTGTACACAGATACGCAGTATTTT. Residues: CASSVGGLYTDTQYF.

This chain joins TRBV25-1 and TRBJ2-3, with 14 bases that match TRBD2. Germline V gene sequence: CDR1 MGHDK, CDR2 SYGVNS. This CDR3 has 16 residues. V shed 4 bases, J shed 1 base, and the junction held 1 base outside the gene matches. CDR3 residues: CASSATSGGGTDTQYF. DNA for the CDR3: TGTGCCAGCAGTGCGACTAGCGGGGGGGGCACAGATACGCAGTATTTT.

This chain joins TRBV20-1 and TRBJ2-1; D call uncertain. V was shortened by 5 bases and J by 5 bases, with 7 bases between the two germline ends. This CDR3 contains 11 residues. CDR1 and CDR2 (germline): DFQATT, SNEGSKA (reference sequence). The DNA for the CDR3 is TGCAGTGCTCACAGTGACAATGAGCAGTTCTTC. It encodes CSAHSDNEQFF.

The chain carries TRBV6-4 and TRBJ2-3; 11 bases agree with TRBD2. Losses at the gene ends were 10 bases for V and 0 bases for J; bases not matched to a gene: 6. CDR3 length: 15 amino acids. Germline assignment: CDR1 MRHNA and CDR2 SNTAGT. The CDR3 is CATMASGGSTDTQYF. The CDR3 nucleotides read TGTGCCACCATGGCTAGCGGGGGGAGCACAGATACGCAGTATTTT.

V usage is TRBV11-2 and J usage is TRBJ2-6; D is ambiguous. Between the trimmed V and J ends, which lost 0 bases and 0 bases, there was a span of 15 bases. Looked up from germline, CDR1 is SGHAT and CDR2 is FQNNGV. The CDR3 runs to 19 residues. The CDR3 here is CASSLDHTDPFSGANVLTF. CDR3 bases: TGTGCCAGCAGCTTAGATCACACAGACCCATTCTCTGGGGCCAACGTCCTGACTTTC.

The chain combines TRBV7-9 with TRBJ2-2; D gene ambiguous. V lost 4 bases and J 0 bases, leaving 6 bases between the germline ends. This CDR3 has 14 residues. CDR1 and CDR2 (germline): SEHNR, FQNEAQ (reference sequence). This chain's CDR3 is CASSSNTNTGELFF. CDR3 coding DNA: TGTGCCAGCAGCTCAAACACGAACACCGGGGAGCTGTTTTTT.

The gene calls are TRBV6-6 and TRBJ2-2, with 11 bases that match TRBD2. The CDR3 is 16 residues long. Germline loops: CDR1 MNHNY, CDR2 SVGAGI (reference sequence). Germline trimming cut 6 bases from V and 6 bases from J; bases unmatched to any gene: 9. This chain's CDR3 is CASRAHSGRASGELFF. The CDR3 DNA sequence: TGTGCCAGCAGGGCTCATAGCGGGAGGGCCTCCGGGGAGCTGTTTTTT.

The chain carries TRBV9 and TRBJ1-3; no reliable D call. Trimming took off 4 bases at V and 0 bases at J, with 11 bases between the two ends. The CDR3 is 15 amino acids. CDR1 and CDR2 from the germline V gene are SGDLS and YYNGEE. CDR3 sequence reads: CASSPRPSSGNTIYF. The CDR3 DNA sequence: TGTGCCAGCAGCCCGCGGCCGAGCTCTGGAAACACCATATATTTT.

The chain has TRBV11-3 and TRBJ1-2; D is possibly TRBD1 (6 bases). Germline loops: CDR1 SGHNT, CDR2 YENEEA. Trimming cost V 0 bases and J 3 bases, with 8 bases left between them. The CDR3 extends over 14 amino acids. In nucleotides, the CDR3 is TGTGCCAGCAGCTTAGAGGCAGGGGACTATGGCTACACCTTC. Protein: CASSLEAGDYGYTF. The complete variable domain, with remaining parts taken from reference TRBV11-3 and TRBJ1-2, reads EAGVVQSPRYKIIEKKQPVAFWCNPISGHNTLYWYLQNLGQGPELLIRYENEEAVDDSQLPKDRFSAERLKGVDSTLKIQPAELGDSAVYLCASSLEAGDYGYTFGSGTRLTVV.

The rearrangement uses TRBV7-2 and TRBJ1-6, with D unresolved. V was pared by 5 bases and J by 6 bases, with 11 bases between. CDR3 length equals 14 residues. Germline CDR1 and CDR2: SGHTA and FQGNSA. The CDR3 DNA follows: TGTGCCAGCAGCGCGACTCGGGGTAATTCACCCCTCCACTTT. Translation gives CASSATRGNSPLHF. Full variable domain (outside the CDR3, taken from reference TRBV7-2 and TRBJ1-6): GAGVSQSPSNKVTEKGKDVELRCDPISGHTALYWYRQSLGQGLEFLIYFQGNSAPDKSGLPSDRFSAERTGGSVSTLTIQRTQQEDSAVYLCASSATRGNSPLHFGNGTRLTVT.

Here the CDR3 DNA reads TGTGCCAGCAGCGCCGACAGAGTCTATGGCTACACCTTC. Translating gives CASSADRVYGYTF. The V gene is TRBV7-9, the J gene TRBJ1-2, with TRBD1 as a possible D gene (5 bases). Trimming shortened V by 5 bases and J by 4 bases, and 11 bases separated the two germline ends. Germline CDR1 is SEHNR and CDR2 is FQNEAQ (reference sequence). This CDR3 spans 13 amino acids.

The chain carries TRBV3-1 (or the pseudogene TRBV3-2) and TRBJ2-4; no firm D call. This CDR3 is 18 amino acids long. Trimming removed 0 bases at V and 1 base at J, with 16 bases between. CDR1 is LGHDT, CDR2 YNNKEL, per germline (reference sequence). The DNA of the CDR3 is TGTGCCAGCAGCCAAGATCGGGTTCGGTACGAGGCCAAAAACATTCAGTACTTC. The encoded protein is CASSQDRVRYEAKNIQYF.

The CDR3 spells CASSDTSHWYF. The CDR3 DNA follows: TGTGCCAGCAGTGACACCTCACATTGGTACTTC. The chain couples TRBV2 to TRBJ2-5; D not resolved. Trimming removed 3 bases at V and 13 bases at J, with 12 bases between. Germline CDR1 reads SNHLY; CDR2 reads FYNNEI. The CDR3 is made up of 11 amino acids.

The V call is TRBV5-1, the J call TRBJ2-3, with 8 bases lining up with TRBD1. CDR1 and CDR2 (germline): SGHRS, YFSETQ. This CDR3 contains 17 residues. Losses at the gene ends were 2 bases for V and 4 bases for J; bases not matched to a gene: 12. CDR3 region: CASSFLPGQEFSDTQYF. CDR3 coding DNA: TGCGCCAGCAGCTTTCTCCCGGGACAGGAGTTTTCAGATACGCAGTATTTT.

The chain couples TRBV5-4 to TRBJ1-2; D possibly corresponds to TRBD1 (5 bases). Trimming pared 2 bases from V and 2 bases from J, leaving 19 bases between. Germline assignment: CDR1 SGHNT and CDR2 YYREEE (reference sequence). The length of the CDR3 is 17 residues. CDR3 in DNA: TGTGCCAGCAGCTTTTTGGGGGGACGAAATGGCAACTATGGCTACACCTTC. It codes for CASSFLGGRNGNYGYTF. The complete variable domain, with remaining parts taken from reference TRBV5-4 and TRBJ1-2, reads ETGVTQSPTHLIKTRGQQVTLRCSSQSGHNTVSWYQQALGQGPQFIFQYYREEENGRGNFPPRFSGLQFPNYSSELNVNALELDDSALYLCASSFLGGRNGNYGYTFGSGTRLTVV.

V gene TRBV23-1 combines with J gene TRBJ2-7; maybe TRBD2 (5 bases). TRBV23-1 is assigned to the ORF class and has an uncertain function. Trimming pared 7 bases from V and 4 bases from J, leaving 11 bases between. The length of the CDR3 is 12 residues. The CDR3 is CASIAGGYEQYV. CDR3 DNA: TGCGCCAGCATCGCCGGCGGGTACGAGCAGTACGTC.

The J gene is TRBJ2-5, the V gene TRBV9; 9 nucleotides line up with TRBD1. The V gene's germline CDR1 is SGDLS and CDR2 YYNGEE. The CDR3 has 16 residues. The V and J ends lost 3 bases and 5 bases, in that order; junction bases with no gene match: 11. The CDR3, as DNA: TGTGCCAGCAGCGGCTCCGGGACAGGGTTTATCGAGACCCAGTACTTC. Translating it yields CASSGSGTGFIETQYF.

The rearrangement links TRBV29-1 to TRBJ1-1; TRBD1 matches 7 bases. The J segment lost 8 bases and the V segment lost 7 bases, leaving 7 bases of the junction unmatched. The CDR3 consists of 11 residues. Germline CDR1 and CDR2: SQVTM and ANQGSEA. DNA of the CDR3: TGCAGCGGGACAGGTTTAGGGGAAGCTTTCTTT. Amino acids: CSGTGLGEAFF.

The V call is TRBV11-3, the J call TRBJ2-7, with 7 bases that match TRBD1. From germline, CDR1 is SGHNT and CDR2 YENEEA. V dropped 1 base and J dropped 3; count of bases not matched to a gene: 3. This CDR3 is 14 amino acids long. CDR3 region: CASSLGQGVYEQYV. The CDR3 DNA reads as TGTGCCAGCAGCTTAGGTCAGGGGGTCTACGAGCAGTACGTC.

The chain recombines TRBV18 with TRBJ2-1; a weak D match, TRBD1 (6 bases). The CDR3 contains 13 residues. The V and J ends lost 3 bases and 10 bases respectively, with 13 bases between them. CDR1 and CDR2 (germline): KGHSH, LQKENI. CDR3 in DNA: TGTGCCAGCTCACCTTGGGGGCGGACAGAGCAGTTCTTC. Its protein is CASSPWGRTEQFF. The whole variable domain, remainder taken from reference TRBV18 and TRBJ2-1, is NAGVMQNPRHLVRRRGQEARLRCSPMKGHSHVYWYRQLPEEGLKFMVYLQKENIIDESGMPKERFSAEFPKEGPSILRIQQVVRGDSAAYFCASSPWGRTEQFFGPGTRLTVL.

In DNA, the CDR3 is TGTGCCAGCTCACTAATACTTCAAGAGACCCAGTACTTC. Translation gives CASSLILQETQYF. The chain has TRBV18 and TRBJ2-5, with D hard to call. The V and J ends lost 4 bases and 2 bases respectively, with 8 bases between them. This CDR3 is built from 13 residues. The germline V gene encodes CDR1 KGHSH and CDR2 LQKENI.

J is TRBJ2-2 and V is TRBV7-2; D is uncertain. V gave up 1 base and J gave up 11 bases, with 11 bases separating them. The CDR3 runs 13 residues. The germline V gene has CDR1 SGHTA and CDR2 FQGNSA. The CDR3 reads CASSLVSTRELFF. CDR3 bases: TGTGCCAGCAGCTTAGTGTCTACGAGAGAGCTGTTTTTT. Based on the CDR3 plus reference TRBV7-2 and TRBJ2-2, the full variable domain is GAGVSQSPSNKVTEKGKDVELRCDPISGHTALYWYRQSLGQGLEFLIYFQGNSAPDKSGLPSDRFSAERTGGSVSTLTIQRTQQEDSAVYLCASSLVSTRELFFGEGSRLTVL.

V is TRBV2 and J is TRBJ1-2; 9 bases are shared with TRBD1. The V gene end was trimmed by 8 bases and the J gene end by 4 bases; junction bases not matched to a gene: 11. The CDR3 is 15 residues long. The V gene's germline CDR1 is SNHLY and CDR2 FYNNEI. The CDR3 DNA follows: TGTGCCAGCCAAGGACAGGGGAGTCTTGGCTATGGCTACACCTTC. It codes for CASQGQGSLGYGYTF.